These 25 T cell receptor beta chains originate from one sample sequenced in a study of shared clonotypes between healthy human individuals. CD8 cells classed as naive were CD45RO-negative and positively selected for CCR7, excluding terminally differentiated effector memory CD45RA+ cells. Sequencing was performed with immunoSEQ multiplex PCR; in TCRdb, only in-frame clones are kept and a portion is missing. This table holds about 2 million clones, roughly 95% found once. The sequencing sample was made of naive CD8+ T cells sorted from blood. These receptors all stem from a man aged 18-30 years in good health.

The chain links TRBV13 to TRBJ2-1; D not certain. Germline V CDR1 and CDR2: PRHDT, FYEKMQ (reference sequence). The CDR3 sequence is 12 residues long. V was pared by 5 bases and J by 10 bases, with 12 bases between. The DNA of the CDR3 is TGTGCCAGCAGCCATCGGCTCGGCGAGCAGTTCTTC. As protein: CASSHRLGEQFF.

This chain joins TRBV28 and TRBJ2-3; the D gene is possibly TRBD2 (5 bases). V was shortened by 5 bases and J by 2 bases, with 14 bases between the two germline ends. Germline CDR1 MDHEN, CDR2 SYDVKM. The CDR3 is 15 amino acids. In DNA, the CDR3 is TGTGCCAGCAGTGTCGGGGTGGATCACACAGATACGCAGTATTTT. This sequence encodes CASSVGVDHTDTQYF.

On this clone itself: In the same sample, other DNA sequences code for this CDR3. The rearrangement joins TRBV9 to TRBJ2-3; D is uncertain. Germline loops: CDR1 SGDLS, CDR2 YYNGEE. V shed 0 bases and J shed 2 bases, with 7 bases lying between them. The CDR3 runs 14 residues. CDR3 protein: CASSVVGSTDTQYF. DNA for the CDR3: TGTGCCAGCAGCGTAGTAGGATCCACAGATACGCAGTATTTT.

The chain couples TRBV9 to TRBJ2-7; tentative D call: TRBD1 (6 bases). The CDR3 sequence is 15 residues long. The V end lost 0 bases, the J end lost 1 base, and 11 bases lay between the germline ends. Germline V gene lookup returns CDR1 SGDLS and CDR2 YYNGEE. This CDR3 is CASSVDDRFSYEQYF. The CDR3, as DNA: TGTGCCAGCAGCGTAGACGACAGGTTTTCCTACGAGCAGTACTTC.

The chain employs TRBV6-6 and TRBJ2-7; no firm D call. Trimming cost V 6 bases and J 5 bases, with 14 bases left between them. Germline V gene data show CDR1 as MNHNY and CDR2 as SVGAGI (reference sequence). There are 13 residues in the CDR3. CDR3: CASSPMTWDEQYF. DNA for the CDR3: TGTGCCAGCAGCCCCATGACATGGGACGAGCAGTACTTC.

This chain uses TRBV5-6 with TRBJ2-7; D is perhaps TRBD1 or TRBD2 (6 bases each). There are 14 residues in the CDR3. V was shortened by 3 bases and J by 3 bases, with 13 bases between the two germline ends. The V gene's germline CDR1 is SGHDT and CDR2 YYEEEE. In DNA form, the CDR3 reads TGTGCCAGCAGCTCAAGGAGGGGGGACTACGAGCAGTACTTC. Protein: CASSSRRGDYEQYF.

The chain combines TRBV5-1 with TRBJ2-7, with D possibly matching TRBD1 (6 bases). CDR1 SGHRS and CDR2 YFSETQ come from the germline V gene. The V and J ends lost 3 bases and 9 bases respectively, with 16 bases between them. The CDR3 contains 13 residues. CDR3 nucleotides: TGCGCCAGCAGCTGGAACCGGGACACAGGGCAGTACTTC. Translation gives CASSWNRDTGQYF. Combining the CDR3 with reference TRBV5-1 and TRBJ2-7 gives the whole variable domain KAGVTQTPRYLIKTRGQQVTLSCSPISGHRSVSWYQQTPGQGLQFLFEYFSETQRNKGNFPGRFSGRQFSNSRSEMNVSTLELGDSALYLCASSWNRDTGQYFGPGTRLTVT.

This rearrangement joins TRBV5-4 to TRBJ2-7; 9 positions agree with TRBD1. The CDR3 loop spans 15 amino acids. The ends lost 2 bases at V and 2 bases at J; junction bases unmatched: 5. Germline V gene sequence: CDR1 SGHNT, CDR2 YYREEE (reference sequence). CDR3 bases: TGTGCCAGCAGCTTCGGGACAGGGCCAGCCTACGAGCAGTACTTC. It translates to CASSFGTGPAYEQYF.

This chain links TRBV9 with TRBJ1-1; 12 bases match TRBD1. Germline V gene lookup returns CDR1 SGDLS and CDR2 YYNGEE. The V segment lost 4 bases and the J segment 7 bases; nucleotides outside the gene matches: 8. The CDR3 runs 15 residues. DNA for the CDR3: TGTGCCAGCAGCCCCGGGACAGGGGGCGTCGGTGAAGCTTTCTTT. Protein product: CASSPGTGGVGEAFF.

About this clone itself: Distinct nucleotide sequences in the sample also encode this CDR3. The chain combines TRBV27 with TRBJ2-7, with a weak D call TRBD1 (6 bases). Per the germline V gene, CDR1 is MNHEY and CDR2 is SMNVEV (reference sequence). The CDR3 consists of 13 residues. Trimming removed 8 bases from V and 0 bases from J, with 11 bases in between. As DNA, the CDR3 is TGTGCCAGCTCCTACAGGGACTCCTACGAGCAGTACTTC. Amino acid sequence: CASSYRDSYEQYF.

J is TRBJ2-5 and V is TRBV11-2, with a tentative D call TRBD2 (5 bases). The V end was cut by 0 bases, the J end by 5 bases, with 13 bases between. The CDR3 has 15 residues. The V gene's germline CDR1 is SGHAT and CDR2 FQNNGV. This chain's CDR3 is CASSLEFSGIETQYF. The DNA of the CDR3 is TGTGCCAGCAGCTTAGAATTTTCCGGGATTGAGACCCAGTACTTC.

The gene calls are TRBV7-6 and TRBJ2-2; D might be TRBD1 (6 bases). The V end was cut by 3 bases, the J end by 4 bases, with 15 bases between. The CDR3 loop spans 16 amino acids. CDR1 is SGHVS, CDR2 FNYEAQ, per germline. The CDR3 is CASSFRDTTGTGELFF. Here the CDR3 DNA reads TGTGCCAGCAGCTTCCGGGACACAACCGGCACCGGGGAGCTGTTTTTT.

This clone was seen a single time. The J gene is TRBJ2-7, the V gene TRBV6-6; possibly TRBD1 or TRBD2 for D (7 bases each). The CDR3 runs to 16 residues. V shed 0 bases and J shed 4 bases, with 16 bases lying between them. Germline CDR1 reads MNHNY; CDR2 reads SVGAGI (reference sequence). CDR3 sequence (DNA): TGTGCCAGCAGTTACTCGATTCCAGGGGGGGAATACGAGCAGTACTTC. Its translation: CASSYSIPGGEYEQYF.

The chain links TRBV4-3 to TRBJ1-2; D is perhaps TRBD1 (5 bases). V was clipped by 0 bases and J by 3 bases, with 17 bases between them. Germline CDR1 and CDR2: LGHNA and YSLEER. This CDR3 is 17 amino acids long. CDR3 DNA sequence: TGCGCCAGCAGCCAAGATTACGACAGCTTAAACCACTATGGCTACACCTTC. Amino acids: CASSQDYDSLNHYGYTF.

The chain is built from TRBV2 and TRBJ1-1, with D hard to call. This CDR3 is 12 amino acids long. V was cut by 6 bases and J by 1 base, with 6 bases left in between. CDR1 SNHLY and CDR2 FYNNEI come from the germline V gene. The CDR3: CASREQNTEAFF. CDR3 in DNA: TGTGCCAGCAGAGAACAGAACACTGAAGCTTTCTTT.

The rearrangement joins TRBV9 to TRBJ2-7; possibly TRBD1 for D (6 bases). Trimming pared 0 bases from V and 6 bases from J, leaving 10 bases between. Germline V lookup: CDR1 SGDLS, CDR2 YYNGEE. The CDR3 is made up of 13 amino acids. CDR3 DNA sequence: TGTGCCAGCAGCGTAGGAGAGGGGGTCGAGCAGTACTTC. Amino acid sequence: CASSVGEGVEQYF.

V usage is TRBV5-1 and J usage is TRBJ1-2; 9 bases are a match to TRBD1. Germline V lookup: CDR1 SGHRS, CDR2 YFSETQ. The CDR3 consists of 17 residues. V lost 0 bases and J lost 3; bases outside the gene matches: 9. The CDR3 bases are TGCGCCAGCAGCTTGGGTATACAGGGGGCTATGGACTATGGCTACACCTTC. Protein: CASSLGIQGAMDYGYTF.

This clone was found once. The same CDR3 can be traced to other DNA sequences in this sample. This sequence joins TRBV9 and TRBJ2-2; D is unclear. Germline CDR1 is SGDLS and CDR2 is YYNGEE. V was shortened by 3 bases and J by 2 bases, with 5 bases between the two germline ends. The CDR3 has 13 residues. CDR3 region: CASSDLNTGELFF. The DNA for the CDR3 is TGTGCCAGCAGCGACTTAAACACCGGGGAGCTGTTTTTT.

The V gene is TRBV6-6, the J gene TRBJ2-5, with 8 bases matching TRBD2. The CDR3 runs to 16 residues. Trimming removed 6 bases from V and 3 bases from J; junction bases left unmatched: 12. Germline CDR1 reads MNHNY; CDR2 reads SVGAGI (reference sequence). The CDR3 sequence is CASSGRRGSGEETQYF. In DNA, the CDR3 is TGTGCCAGCAGCGGCCGTCGTGGTAGCGGGGAAGAGACCCAGTACTTC.

DNA of the CDR3: TGTGCCAGCAGCGTAGTGGAAGGGGCGCGTTACAATGAGCAGTTCTTC. Its protein product is CASSVVEGARYNEQFF. The V call is TRBV9, the J call TRBJ2-1, with D maybe TRBD1 (5 bases). The CDR3 has 16 amino acids. Per the germline V gene, CDR1 is SGDLS and CDR2 is YYNGEE. V was clipped by 0 bases and J by 4 bases, with 14 bases between them.

The genes are TRBV29-1 and TRBJ2-1; TRBD2 matches 12 bases. CDR1 is SQVTM and CDR2 is ANQGSEA in the germline V gene. Germline trimming cut 4 bases from V and 0 bases from J; bases unmatched to any gene: 10. The CDR3 loop spans 18 amino acids. CDR3 nucleotide sequence: TGCAGCGTTGTGGGACTAGCGGGCCAAGGGAGCTCCTACAATGAGCAGTTCTTC. Protein sequence: CSVVGLAGQGSSYNEQFF.

This clone was detected once. The chain employs TRBV16 and TRBJ2-7; 7 bases line up with TRBD2. This CDR3 has 14 residues. CDR1 is KGHSY and CDR2 is FQNENV in the germline V gene. The junction had 10 bases not matched to a gene; V was cut back by 4 bases and J by 7 bases. In DNA form, the CDR3 reads TGTGCCAGCAGCCTTACAGGCTCAGCGGGGGAGCAGTACTTC. Translation: CASSLTGSAGEQYF. The full variable domain, its missing parts supplied by reference TRBV16 and TRBJ2-7, is GEEVAQTPKHLVRGEGQKAKLYCAPIKGHSYVFWYQQVLKNEFKFLISFQNENVFDETGMPKERFSAKCLPNSPCSLEIQATKLEDSAVYFCASSLTGSAGEQYFGPGTRLTVT.

The CDR3, as DNA: TGCGCCAGCAGTGAGTGGACTAGCGGCTACGAGCAGTACTTC. This sequence encodes CASSEWTSGYEQYF. This chain joins TRBV10-1 and TRBJ2-7, with 10 bases matching TRBD2. The V segment lost 1 base and the J segment 3 bases; nucleotides outside the gene matches: 0. This CDR3 region has 14 residues. Germline CDR1 reads WNHNN; CDR2 reads SYGVQD (reference sequence).

The chain is built from TRBV7-9 and TRBJ2-7; D not certain. Germline V gives CDR1 SEHNR, CDR2 FQNEAQ (reference sequence). Trimming shortened V by 2 bases and J by 5 bases, and 13 bases separated the two germline ends. This CDR3 region has 14 residues. For the CDR3, the DNA is TGTGCCAGCAGCTTAATTGCCACACAGCACGAGCAGTACTTC. The encoded protein is CASSLIATQHEQYF.

The chain couples TRBV18 to TRBJ2-7, with D unclear. CDR1 and CDR2 from the germline V gene are KGHSH and LQKENI. CDR3 length: 14 amino acids. V dropped 0 bases and J dropped 2 bases, with 8 bases sitting between them. CDR3 nucleotides: TGTGCCAGCTCACCACCGGCGACGACCTACGAGCAGTACTTC. This codes for CASSPPATTYEQYF.